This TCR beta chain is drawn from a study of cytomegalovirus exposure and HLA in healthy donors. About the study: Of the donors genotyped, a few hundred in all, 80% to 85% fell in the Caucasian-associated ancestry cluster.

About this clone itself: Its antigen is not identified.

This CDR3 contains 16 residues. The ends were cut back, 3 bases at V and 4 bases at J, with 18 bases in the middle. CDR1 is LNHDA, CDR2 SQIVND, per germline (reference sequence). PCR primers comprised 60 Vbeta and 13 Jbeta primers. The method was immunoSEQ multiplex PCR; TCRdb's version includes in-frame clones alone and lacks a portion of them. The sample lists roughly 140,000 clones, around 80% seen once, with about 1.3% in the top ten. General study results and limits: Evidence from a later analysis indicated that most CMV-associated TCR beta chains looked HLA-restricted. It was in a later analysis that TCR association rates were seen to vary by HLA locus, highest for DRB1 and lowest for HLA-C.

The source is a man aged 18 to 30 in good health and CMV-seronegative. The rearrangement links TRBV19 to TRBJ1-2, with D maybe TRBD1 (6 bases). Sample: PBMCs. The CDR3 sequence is CASSIDGGGVPYGYTF. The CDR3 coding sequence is TGTGCCAGTAGTATTGATGGGGGGGGCGTCCCCTATGGCTACACCTTC.